The clone carrying this TCR beta chain occurred once. Only in-frame clones appear in the TCRdb table, and some are missing; sequencing was by immunoSEQ multiplex PCR. In the table there are roughly 80,000 clones, around 83% of which are singletons. The data stem from a study of OX40 agonist ivuxolimab in advanced cancers. The wider study: Patients received ivuxolimab, an agonistic anti-OX40 (CD134) antibody.

The CDR3 is made up of 15 amino acids. Trimming took 4 bases from V and 3 from J; bases not matched to a gene: 5. Looked up from germline, CDR1 is SGHRS and CDR2 is YFSETQ. The input for sequencing was CD4+ or CD8+ T cells sorted from blood, taken in a trial of the OX40 agonist ivuxolimab. This receptor was obtained from an adult with an advanced solid tumor such as melanoma, head and neck, liver or kidney cancer. The V call is TRBV5-1, the J call TRBJ1-4; 8 nucleotides agree with TRBD1. The CDR3 DNA sequence: TGCGCCAGCAGCGCCGGGACAGGACCTAATGAAAAACTGTTTTTT. Amino acids: CASSAGTGPNEKLFF. Looking up the rest from reference TRBV5-1 and TRBJ1-4 gives the full variable domain: KAGVTQTPRYLIKTRGQQVTLSCSPISGHRSVSWYQQTPGQGLQFLFEYFSETQRNKGNFPGRFSGRQFSNSRSEMNVSTLELGDSALYLCASSAGTGPNEKLFFGSGTQLSVL.